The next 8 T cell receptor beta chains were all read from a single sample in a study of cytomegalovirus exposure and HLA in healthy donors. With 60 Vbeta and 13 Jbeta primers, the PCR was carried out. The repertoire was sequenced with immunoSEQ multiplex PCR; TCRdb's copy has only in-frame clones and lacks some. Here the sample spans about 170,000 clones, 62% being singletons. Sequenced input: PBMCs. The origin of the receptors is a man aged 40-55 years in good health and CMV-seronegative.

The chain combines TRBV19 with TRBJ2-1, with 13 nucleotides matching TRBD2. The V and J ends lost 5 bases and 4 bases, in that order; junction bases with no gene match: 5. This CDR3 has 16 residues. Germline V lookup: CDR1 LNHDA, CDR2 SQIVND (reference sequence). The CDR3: CASSSRTSGGYNEQFF. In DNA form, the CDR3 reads TGTGCCAGTAGTTCTCGGACTAGCGGGGGTTACAATGAGCAGTTCTTC.

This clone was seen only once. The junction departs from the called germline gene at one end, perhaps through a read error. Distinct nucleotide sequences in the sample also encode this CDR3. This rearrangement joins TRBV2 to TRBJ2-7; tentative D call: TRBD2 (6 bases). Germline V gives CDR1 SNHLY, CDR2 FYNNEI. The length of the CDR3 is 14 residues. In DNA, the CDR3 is TGTGCTAGCAAGGAACGACTAGGCTCCTACGAGCAGTACTTC. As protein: CASKERLGSYEQYF.

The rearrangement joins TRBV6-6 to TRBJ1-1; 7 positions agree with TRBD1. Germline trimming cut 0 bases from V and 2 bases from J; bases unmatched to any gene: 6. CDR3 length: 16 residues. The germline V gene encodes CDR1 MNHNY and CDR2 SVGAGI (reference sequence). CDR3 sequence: CASSYSTGNDNTEAFF. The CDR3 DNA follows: TGTGCCAGCAGTTACTCGACAGGGAATGATAACACTGAAGCTTTCTTT.

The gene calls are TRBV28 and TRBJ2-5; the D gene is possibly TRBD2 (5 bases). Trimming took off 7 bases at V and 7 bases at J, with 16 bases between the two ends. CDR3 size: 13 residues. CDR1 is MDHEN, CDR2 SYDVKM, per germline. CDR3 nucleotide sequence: TGTGCCAGCACCTCCGGGGTTCGGGGGACCCAGTACTTC. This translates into CASTSGVRGTQYF.

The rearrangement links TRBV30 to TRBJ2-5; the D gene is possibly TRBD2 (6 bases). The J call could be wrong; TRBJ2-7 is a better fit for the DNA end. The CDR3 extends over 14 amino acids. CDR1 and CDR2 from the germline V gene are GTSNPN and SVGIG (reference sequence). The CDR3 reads CAWRAGLSSYEQYF. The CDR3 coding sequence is TGTGCCTGGAGGGCCGGACTAAGCTCCTACGAGCAGTACTTC.

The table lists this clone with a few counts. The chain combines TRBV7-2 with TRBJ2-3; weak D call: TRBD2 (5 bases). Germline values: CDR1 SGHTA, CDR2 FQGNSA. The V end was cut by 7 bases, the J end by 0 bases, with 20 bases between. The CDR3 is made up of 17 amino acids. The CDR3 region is CASKTIGVSSSTDTQYF. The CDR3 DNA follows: TGTGCCAGCAAGACCATCGGGGTCTCATCTAGCACAGATACGCAGTATTTT.

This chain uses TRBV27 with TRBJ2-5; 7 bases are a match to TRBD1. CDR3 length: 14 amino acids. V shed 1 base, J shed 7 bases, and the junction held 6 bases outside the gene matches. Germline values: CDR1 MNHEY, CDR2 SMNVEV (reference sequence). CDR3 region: CASSLLGQPATQYF. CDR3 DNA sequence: TGTGCCAGCAGTTTATTGGGACAGCCGGCGACCCAGTACTTC.

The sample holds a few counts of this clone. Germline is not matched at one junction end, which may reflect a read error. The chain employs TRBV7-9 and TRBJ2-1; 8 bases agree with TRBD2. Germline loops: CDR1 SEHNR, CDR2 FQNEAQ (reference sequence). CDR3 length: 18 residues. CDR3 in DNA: TGTTCCAGCAGCTTAGGAGAAAAGAGCGGGAGAGGTTACAATGAGCAGTTCTTC. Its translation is CSSSLGEKSGRGYNEQFF.